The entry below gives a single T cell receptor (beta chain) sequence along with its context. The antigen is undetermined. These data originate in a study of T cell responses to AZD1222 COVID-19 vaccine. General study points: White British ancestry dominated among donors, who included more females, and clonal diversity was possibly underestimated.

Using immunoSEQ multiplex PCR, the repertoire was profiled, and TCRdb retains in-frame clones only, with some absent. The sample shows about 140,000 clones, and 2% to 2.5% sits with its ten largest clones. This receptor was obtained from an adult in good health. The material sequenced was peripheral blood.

CDR3 sequence: CASSYAGLAQETQYF. The CDR3, as DNA: TGTGCCAGCAGTTACGCGGGACTAGCCCAAGAGACCCAGTACTTC. The chain links TRBV6-2 or TRBV6-3 to TRBJ2-5, with 9 bases fitting TRBD2. CDR1 MNHEY and CDR2 SVGEGT come from the germline V gene. J was trimmed by 1 base and V by 2 bases; bases with no gene match: 2. CDR3 length: 15 amino acids.